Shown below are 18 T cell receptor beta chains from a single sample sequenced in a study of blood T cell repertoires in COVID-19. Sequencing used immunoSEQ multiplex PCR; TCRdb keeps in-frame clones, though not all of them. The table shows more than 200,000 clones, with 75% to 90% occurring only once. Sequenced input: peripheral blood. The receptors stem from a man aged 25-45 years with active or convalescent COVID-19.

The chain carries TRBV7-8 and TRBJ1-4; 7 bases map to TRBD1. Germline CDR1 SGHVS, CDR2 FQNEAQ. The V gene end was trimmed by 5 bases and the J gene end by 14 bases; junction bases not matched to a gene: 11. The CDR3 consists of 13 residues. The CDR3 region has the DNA TGTGCCAGCAGCGAGAGACAGGGAGGTGGGCTGTTTTTT. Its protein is CASSERQGGGLFF.

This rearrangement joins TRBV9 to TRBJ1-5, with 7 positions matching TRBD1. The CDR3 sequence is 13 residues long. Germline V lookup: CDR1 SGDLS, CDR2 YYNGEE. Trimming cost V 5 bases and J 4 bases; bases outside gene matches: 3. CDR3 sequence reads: CASSGTANQPQHF. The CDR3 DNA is TGTGCCAGCAGTGGGACAGCGAATCAGCCCCAGCATTTT.

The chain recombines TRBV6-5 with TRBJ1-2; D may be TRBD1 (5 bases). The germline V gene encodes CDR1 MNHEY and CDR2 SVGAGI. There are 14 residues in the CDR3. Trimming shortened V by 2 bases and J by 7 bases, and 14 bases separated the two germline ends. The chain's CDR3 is CASSYGTAPRGYTF. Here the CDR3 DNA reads TGTGCCAGCAGTTACGGGACTGCTCCTCGTGGCTACACCTTC.

The CDR3 is CASSIQGVAQPQHF. In DNA, the CDR3 is TGTGCCAGTAGTATACAGGGTGTGGCCCAGCCCCAGCATTTT. This chain connects TRBV19 to TRBJ1-5; TRBD1 is a possible D gene (5 bases). V was cut by 2 bases and J by 7 bases, with 12 bases left in between. CDR3 length equals 14 residues. Germline CDR1 reads LNHDA; CDR2 reads SQIVND (reference sequence).

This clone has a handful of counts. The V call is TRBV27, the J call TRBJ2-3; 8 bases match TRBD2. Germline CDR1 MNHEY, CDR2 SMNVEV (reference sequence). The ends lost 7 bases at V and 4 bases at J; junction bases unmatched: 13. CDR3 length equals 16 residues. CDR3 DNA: TGTGCCAGCACCTCTGGCACGGGACTAGGGGCAGATACGCAGTATTTT. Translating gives CASTSGTGLGADTQYF.

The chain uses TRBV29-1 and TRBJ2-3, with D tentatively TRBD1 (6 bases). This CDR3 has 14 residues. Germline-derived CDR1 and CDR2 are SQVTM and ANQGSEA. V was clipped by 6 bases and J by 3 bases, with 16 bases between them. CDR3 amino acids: CSVGASIGTDTQYF. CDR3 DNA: TGCAGCGTGGGGGCGAGTATAGGTACAGATACGCAGTATTTT.

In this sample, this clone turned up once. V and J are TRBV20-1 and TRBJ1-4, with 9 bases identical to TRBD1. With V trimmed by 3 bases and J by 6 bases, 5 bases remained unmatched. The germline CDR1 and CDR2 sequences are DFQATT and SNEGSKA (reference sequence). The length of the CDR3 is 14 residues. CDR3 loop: CSASLRTGDEKLFF. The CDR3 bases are TGCAGTGCTAGTCTCCGGACAGGGGATGAAAAACTGTTTTTT.

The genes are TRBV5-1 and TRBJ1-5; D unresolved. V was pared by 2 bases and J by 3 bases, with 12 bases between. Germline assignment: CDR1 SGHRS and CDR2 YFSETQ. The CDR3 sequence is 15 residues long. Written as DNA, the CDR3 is TGCGCCAGCAGCTTCGAGGGAATCACCAATCAGCCCCAGCATTTT. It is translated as CASSFEGITNQPQHF.

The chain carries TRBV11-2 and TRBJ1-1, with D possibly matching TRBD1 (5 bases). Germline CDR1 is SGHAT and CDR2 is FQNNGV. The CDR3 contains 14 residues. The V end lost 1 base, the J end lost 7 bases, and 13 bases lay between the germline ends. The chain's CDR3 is CASSLVSGGDEAFF. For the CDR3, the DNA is TGTGCCAGCAGCTTAGTGTCGGGGGGGGATGAAGCTTTCTTT.

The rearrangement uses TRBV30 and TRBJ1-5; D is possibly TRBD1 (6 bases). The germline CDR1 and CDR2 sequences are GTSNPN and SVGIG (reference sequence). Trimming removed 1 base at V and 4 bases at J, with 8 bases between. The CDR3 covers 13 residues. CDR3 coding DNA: TGTGCCTGGAGTGGACAGGAGAATCAGCCCCAGCATTTT. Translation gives CAWSGQENQPQHF.

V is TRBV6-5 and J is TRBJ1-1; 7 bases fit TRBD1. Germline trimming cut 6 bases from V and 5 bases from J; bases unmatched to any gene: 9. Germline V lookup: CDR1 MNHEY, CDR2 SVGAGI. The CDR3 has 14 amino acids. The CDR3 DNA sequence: TGTGCCAGCAGCTTAGACAGGGAGGTGACTGAAGCTTTCTTT. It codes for CASSLDREVTEAFF.

In nucleotides, the CDR3 is TGTGCCAGCAGCTTAGATCTGACAGCCTCCGGGGAGCTGTTTTTT. Amino acids: CASSLDLTASGELFF. This rearrangement joins TRBV7-9 to TRBJ2-2; D perhaps matches TRBD1 (5 bases). The CDR3 runs 15 residues. Looked up from germline, CDR1 is SEHNR and CDR2 is FQNEAQ (reference sequence). V lost 1 base, J lost 6 bases, and 12 bases lay in between.

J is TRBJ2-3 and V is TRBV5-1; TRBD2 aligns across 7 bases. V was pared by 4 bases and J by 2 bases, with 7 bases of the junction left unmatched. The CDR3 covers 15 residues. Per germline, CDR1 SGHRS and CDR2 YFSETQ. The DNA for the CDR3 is TGCGCCAGCAGCAAGCGTCGGGGGGACACAGATACGCAGTATTTT. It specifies CASSKRRGDTDTQYF. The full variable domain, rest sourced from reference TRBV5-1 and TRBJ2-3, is KAGVTQTPRYLIKTRGQQVTLSCSPISGHRSVSWYQQTPGQGLQFLFEYFSETQRNKGNFPGRFSGRQFSNSRSEMNVSTLELGDSALYLCASSKRRGDTDTQYFGPGTRLTVL.

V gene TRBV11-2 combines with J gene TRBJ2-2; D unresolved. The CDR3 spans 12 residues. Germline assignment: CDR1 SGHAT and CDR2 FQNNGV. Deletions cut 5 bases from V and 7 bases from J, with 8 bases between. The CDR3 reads CASSGPSGELFF. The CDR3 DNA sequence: TGTGCCAGCAGCGGCCCTAGCGGGGAGCTGTTTTTT.

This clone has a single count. Written as DNA, the CDR3 is TGTGCCAGCAGCGCCGGGTGGGTCACTAATGAAAAACTGTTTTTT. Translating it yields CASSAGWVTNEKLFF. J is TRBJ1-4 and V is TRBV9; D gene ambiguous. The CDR3 loop spans 15 amino acids. CDR1 SGDLS and CDR2 YYNGEE come from the germline V gene. Trimming shortened V by 3 bases and J by 2 bases, and 11 bases separated the two germline ends. Combining the CDR3 with reference TRBV9 and TRBJ1-4 gives the whole variable domain DSGVTQTPKHLITATGQRVTLRCSPRSGDLSVYWYQQSLDQGLQFLIQYYNGEERAKGNILERFSAQQFPDLHSELNLSSLELGDSALYFCASSAGWVTNEKLFFGSGTQLSVL.

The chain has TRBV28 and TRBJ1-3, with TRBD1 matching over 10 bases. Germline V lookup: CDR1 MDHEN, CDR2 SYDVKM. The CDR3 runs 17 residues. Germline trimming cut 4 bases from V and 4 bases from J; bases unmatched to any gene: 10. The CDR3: CASSSVSPGQGGNTIYF. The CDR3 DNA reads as TGTGCCAGCAGTTCGGTGTCTCCGGGACAGGGGGGAAACACCATATATTTT.

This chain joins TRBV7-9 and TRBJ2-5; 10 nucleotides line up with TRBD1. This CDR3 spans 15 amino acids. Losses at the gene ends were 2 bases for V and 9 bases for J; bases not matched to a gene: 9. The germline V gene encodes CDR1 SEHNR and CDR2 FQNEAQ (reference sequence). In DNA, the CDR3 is TGTGCCAGCAGCTTAATGGGGACAGGGGCCCAATCCCAGTACTTC. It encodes CASSLMGTGAQSQYF.

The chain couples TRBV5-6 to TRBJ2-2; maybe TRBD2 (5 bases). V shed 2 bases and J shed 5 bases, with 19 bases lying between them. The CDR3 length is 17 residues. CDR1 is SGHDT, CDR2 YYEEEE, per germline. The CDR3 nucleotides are TGTGCCAGCAGCTTCTCAAGGACTGGCCGAGGGACCGGGGAGCTGTTTTTT. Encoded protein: CASSFSRTGRGTGELFF.